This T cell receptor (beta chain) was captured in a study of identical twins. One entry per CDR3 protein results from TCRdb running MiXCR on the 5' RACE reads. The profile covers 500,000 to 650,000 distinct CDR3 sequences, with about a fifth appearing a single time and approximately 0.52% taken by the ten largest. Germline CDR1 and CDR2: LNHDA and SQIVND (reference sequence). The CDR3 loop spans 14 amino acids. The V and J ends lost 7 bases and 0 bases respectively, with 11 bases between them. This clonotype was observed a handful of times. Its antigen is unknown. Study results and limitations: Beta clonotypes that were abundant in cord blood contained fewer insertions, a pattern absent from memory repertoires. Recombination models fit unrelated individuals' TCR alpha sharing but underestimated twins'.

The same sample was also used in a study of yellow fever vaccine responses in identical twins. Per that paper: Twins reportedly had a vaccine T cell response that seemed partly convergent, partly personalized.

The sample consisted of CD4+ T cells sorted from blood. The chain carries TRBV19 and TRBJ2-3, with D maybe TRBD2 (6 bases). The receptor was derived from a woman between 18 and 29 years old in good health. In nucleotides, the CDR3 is TGTGCCAGTATGGAGGGCACTAGCACAGATACGCAGTATTTT. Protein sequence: CASMEGTSTDTQYF.